This entry lists 24 T cell receptor beta chains sequenced from one sample in a study of patients and donors after allogeneic stem cell transplantation. TCRdb recomputed calls from the RT-PCR reads with MiXCR, one row per CDR3 protein. The sample holds about 960,000 distinct CDR3 sequences, 15% to 20% seen once. Material for sequencing was blood, either unsorted or a sorted T cell fraction (not recorded which). All receptors derive from a human donor who was either an allogeneic HSCT recipient or a stem cell or donor lymphocyte infusion donor (not recorded which). It is not recorded whose cells these are; they may come from a transplant donor.

The rearrangement uses TRBV19 and TRBJ2-7, with a tentative D call TRBD1 (5 bases). Trimming pared 5 bases from V and 3 bases from J, leaving 14 bases between. Germline values: CDR1 LNHDA, CDR2 SQIVND (reference sequence). The CDR3 length is 14 residues. DNA for the CDR3: TGTGCCAGTAGTGCCAAGGACACGATCTACGAGCAGTACTTC. It specifies CASSAKDTIYEQYF.

In this sample, this clonotype turned up a few times. This sequence joins TRBV28 and TRBJ2-7; D may be TRBD1 or TRBD2 (5 bases each). The CDR3 contains 13 residues. Germline CDR1 is MDHEN and CDR2 is SYDVKM. The V gene lost 6 bases and the J gene lost 4 bases, with 13 bases spanning the gap. DNA of the CDR3: TGTGCCAGCAGCGGGGCCGGCGGGTACGAGCAGTACTTC. Residues: CASSGAGGYEQYF.

The J gene is TRBJ2-3, the V gene TRBV29-1; D is tentatively TRBD1 or TRBD2 (6 bases each). The CDR3 loop spans 14 amino acids. CDR1 and CDR2 from the germline V gene are SQVTM and ANQGSEA. The V end was cut by 4 bases, the J end by 4 bases, with 15 bases between. CDR3 coding DNA: TGCAGCGTTGTTGAGGGGGGTACATCAGATACGCAGTATTTT. It specifies CSVVEGGTSDTQYF.

This clonotype was picked up a small number of times. CDR3 amino acids: CASSYGFEQYF. For the CDR3, the DNA is TGTGCCAGCAGCTACGGTTTCGAGCAGTACTTC. The chain employs TRBV5-5 and TRBJ2-7; no clear D. The CDR3 sequence is 11 residues long. Germline CDR1 and CDR2: SGHKS and YYEKEE (reference sequence). Trimming removed 3 bases at V and 6 bases at J, with 7 bases between.

This clonotype was seen ten or more times. This chain joins TRBV18 and TRBJ1-6; D gene unclear. Trimming removed 9 bases at V and 0 bases at J, with 9 bases between. The germline V gene has CDR1 KGHSH and CDR2 LQKENI. This CDR3 contains 14 residues. The DNA of the CDR3 is TGTGCCAGTGGGGTGAGCTCCTATAATTCACCCCTCCACTTT. The encoded protein is CASGVSSYNSPLHF.

This clonotype was seen only a few times. The chain couples TRBV10-3 to TRBJ2-2; TRBD1 agrees at 7 bases. With V trimmed by 4 bases and J by 3 bases, 5 bases remained unmatched. The CDR3 is 15 residues long. Looked up from germline, CDR1 is ENHRY and CDR2 is SYGVKD. The CDR3 loop is CAISGPTGDTGELFF. CDR3 nucleotide sequence: TGTGCCATCAGTGGCCCTACAGGGGACACCGGGGAGCTGTTTTTT.

This clonotype has a handful of counts. The chain carries TRBV20-1 and TRBJ1-3; D not resolved. The CDR3 is 15 residues long. V dropped 0 bases and J dropped 0 bases, with 9 bases sitting between them. CDR1 is DFQATT, CDR2 SNEGSKA, per germline (reference sequence). CDR3 coding DNA: TGCAGTGCTAGAGATCGCACCCACTCTGGAAACACCATATATTTT. The encoded protein is CSARDRTHSGNTIYF.

The sample holds a few counts of this clonotype. This chain joins TRBV2 and TRBJ2-5; D unresolved. This CDR3 is 14 amino acids long. Germline V CDR1 and CDR2: SNHLY, FYNNEI. Trimming took 4 bases from V and 0 from J, leaving 9 bases between them. CDR3: CASSVWRNQETQYF. The CDR3 DNA follows: TGTGCCAGCAGTGTTTGGAGAAACCAAGAGACCCAGTACTTC.

The J gene is TRBJ2-1, the V gene TRBV4-1, with TRBD2 as a possible D gene (6 bases). Between the trimmed V and J ends, which lost 2 bases and 7 bases, there was a span of 18 bases. This CDR3 is built from 16 residues. Germline V gene sequence: CDR1 MGHRA, CDR2 YSYEKL. The chain's CDR3 is CASSQLGLLNRNEQFF. CDR3 nucleotide sequence: TGCGCCAGCAGCCAATTAGGACTATTAAATAGAAATGAGCAGTTCTTC.

This clonotype has just a few counts. The chain carries TRBV11-2 and TRBJ1-2; 7 bases match TRBD1. With V trimmed by 1 base and J by 3 bases, 14 bases remained unmatched. This CDR3 contains 18 residues. The V gene's germline CDR1 is SGHAT and CDR2 FQNNGV. Written as DNA, the CDR3 is TGTGCCAGCAGCTTAGTGGGGGCACAGGGGCCCTCCTACTATGGCTACACCTTC. Protein product: CASSLVGAQGPSYYGYTF.

The sample holds a few counts of this clonotype. The CDR3 sequence is CASSFGGQTQYF. CDR3 bases: TGTGCCAGCAGTTTTGGGGGGCAAACCCAGTACTTC. The V gene is TRBV27, the J gene TRBJ2-5; D might be TRBD1 or TRBD2, each matching 6 bases. CDR3 length: 12 amino acids. The germline gives CDR1 MNHEY, CDR2 SMNVEV (reference sequence). Between the trimmed V and J ends, which lost 3 bases and 8 bases, there was a span of 10 bases.

This rearrangement joins TRBV6-2 or TRBV6-3 to TRBJ2-2; D is unclear. Germline CDR1 and CDR2: MNHEY and SVGEGT. V lost 6 bases and J lost 5, with 13 bases in between. The CDR3 is made up of 14 amino acids. CDR3: CASRQESETGELFF. The CDR3 DNA reads TGTGCCAGCAGGCAGGAATCAGAAACCGGGGAGCTGTTTTTT.

This chain links TRBV29-1 with TRBJ1-5, with 10 bases aligning to TRBD1. CDR3 length: 13 residues. Trimming removed 6 bases from V and 9 bases from J; junction bases left unmatched: 8. The V gene's germline CDR1 is SQVTM and CDR2 ANQGSEA. This chain's CDR3 is CSVDPGQGRPQHF. In DNA, the CDR3 is TGCAGCGTGGACCCGGGACAGGGGAGGCCCCAGCATTTT.

V gene TRBV20-1 combines with J gene TRBJ1-1; perhaps TRBD1 as D (5 bases). Trimming pared 6 bases from V and 10 bases from J, leaving 12 bases between. The CDR3 runs to 10 residues. The germline V gene encodes CDR1 DFQATT and CDR2 SNEGSKA (reference sequence). CDR3 sequence (DNA): TGCAGTGCCCAGGGCCCGGGAGCTTTCTTT. This translates into CSAQGPGAFF.

This sequence joins TRBV3-1 and TRBJ2-5, with 8 nucleotides matching TRBD1. After removal of 1 base from V and 3 bases from J, the junction contained 1 base not matched to a gene. The germline CDR1 and CDR2 sequences are LGHDT and YNNKEL (reference sequence). CDR3 length: 14 residues. The CDR3 region is CASSQVQGEETQYF. CDR3 nucleotide sequence: TGTGCCAGCAGCCAAGTACAGGGGGAAGAGACCCAGTACTTC.

This clonotype turned up a few times. V usage is TRBV5-1 and J usage is TRBJ2-5; either TRBD1 or TRBD2 may fit D (5 bases each). Trimming shortened V by 5 bases and J by 2 bases, and 19 bases separated the two germline ends. Germline CDR1 is SGHRS and CDR2 is YFSETQ. The length of the CDR3 is 16 residues. The CDR3 region is CASRTTGTSRQETQYF. As DNA, the CDR3 is TGCGCCAGCAGAACCACCGGGACCTCGCGGCAAGAGACCCAGTACTTC.

The J gene is TRBJ2-3, the V gene TRBV20-1, with a weak D call TRBD1 (6 bases). CDR3 size: 16 residues. The germline V gene encodes CDR1 DFQATT and CDR2 SNEGSKA (reference sequence). The V and J ends lost 0 bases and 0 bases respectively, with 13 bases between them. CDR3 DNA sequence: TGCAGTGCTAGAGATGTATGGGGGCCGAGCACAGATACGCAGTATTTT. Translating it yields CSARDVWGPSTDTQYF.

This clonotype was seen a few times. J is TRBJ2-1 and V is TRBV14; 8 bases align to TRBD2. Germline CDR1 and CDR2: SGHDN and FVKESK. The CDR3 is 14 amino acids. V lost 4 bases and J lost 4; bases outside the gene matches: 3. In DNA form, the CDR3 reads TGTGCCAGCAGCCGTCCGGGGGGGTACAATGAGCAGTTCTTC. Its translation is CASSRPGGYNEQFF.

The V and J genes are TRBV28 and TRBJ2-2, with TRBD2 identical over 15 bases. CDR1 and CDR2 from the germline V gene are MDHEN and SYDVKM. After removal of 5 bases from V and 5 bases from J, the junction contained 12 bases not matched to a gene. This CDR3 contains 19 residues. In DNA form, the CDR3 reads TGTGCCAGCAGTACAAGCTCGCCGGGACTAGCGGGGGGAACCGGGGAGCTGTTTTTT. This translates into CASSTSSPGLAGGTGELFF.

The chain recombines TRBV5-1 with TRBJ2-7, with 12 nucleotides matching TRBD2. Germline CDR1 SGHRS, CDR2 YFSETQ. After removal of 4 bases from V and 3 bases from J, the junction contained 14 bases not matched to a gene. CDR3 length: 18 residues. The CDR3 DNA is TGCGCCAGCAGCCTTAGCACCCCAAGGACTAGCGGGGTCTACGAGCAGTACTTC. Amino acids: CASSLSTPRTSGVYEQYF. Drawing the rest from reference TRBV5-1 and TRBJ2-7, the complete variable domain is KAGVTQTPRYLIKTRGQQVTLSCSPISGHRSVSWYQQTPGQGLQFLFEYFSETQRNKGNFPGRFSGRQFSNSRSEMNVSTLELGDSALYLCASSLSTPRTSGVYEQYFGPGTRLTVT.

V gene TRBV6-5 combines with J gene TRBJ2-7; D unclear. V lost 0 bases and J 4 bases, leaving 7 bases between the germline ends. Germline-derived CDR1 and CDR2 are MNHEY and SVGAGI. The CDR3 runs 13 residues. The CDR3 loop is CASSYSPKYEQYF. The DNA of the CDR3 is TGTGCCAGCAGTTACTCGCCCAAATACGAGCAGTACTTC.

The CDR3 nucleotides read TGTGCCAGCAGCAGACAGGGATACAACACTGAAGCTTTCTTT. The encoded protein is CASSRQGYNTEAFF. The chain couples TRBV6-1 to TRBJ1-1, with 7 bases lining up with TRBD1. This CDR3 spans 14 amino acids. Germline V lookup: CDR1 MNHNS, CDR2 SASEGT. V was pared by 6 bases and J by 2 bases, with 6 bases of the junction left unmatched.

This clonotype was seen a few times. This chain uses TRBV6-1 with TRBJ2-3; 12 nucleotides align to TRBD2. Trimming cost V 5 bases and J 0 bases; bases outside gene matches: 15. The CDR3 is 20 amino acids. Germline V gene lookup returns CDR1 MNHNS and CDR2 SASEGT. CDR3 in amino acids: CASSQDGPLAGGASTDTQYF. CDR3 nucleotide sequence: TGTGCCAGCAGTCAAGACGGACCACTAGCGGGGGGCGCTAGCACAGATACGCAGTATTTT.

This clonotype was observed at least ten times. The chain couples TRBV28 to TRBJ2-3; 9 nucleotides agree with TRBD1. There are 15 residues in the CDR3. Germline V lookup: CDR1 MDHEN, CDR2 SYDVKM. V lost 4 bases and J lost 6; bases outside the gene matches: 8. The chain's CDR3 is CASSSRTGATDTQYF. CDR3 sequence (DNA): TGTGCCAGCAGTTCGCGGACAGGGGCAACGGATACGCAGTATTTT.